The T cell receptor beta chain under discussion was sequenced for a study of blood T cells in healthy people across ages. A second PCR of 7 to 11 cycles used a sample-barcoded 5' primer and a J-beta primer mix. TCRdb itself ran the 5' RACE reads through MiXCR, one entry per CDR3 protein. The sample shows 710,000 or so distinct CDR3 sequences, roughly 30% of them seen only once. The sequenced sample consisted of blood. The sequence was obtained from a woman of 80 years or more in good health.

CDR3 DNA: TGTGCCAGCTCTCAGACAACTCCGGGACTAGCGACAGATACGCAGTATTTT. This encodes CASSQTTPGLATDTQYF. The chain employs TRBV18 and TRBJ2-3; 10 bases map to TRBD2. Trimming cost V 6 bases and J 3 bases; bases outside gene matches: 12. Germline assignment: CDR1 KGHSH and CDR2 LQKENI. The CDR3 totals 17 residues.